Below, 2 T cell receptor beta chains from the same sample are listed, as sequenced in a study of T-cell memory formation after mild COVID-19. TCRdb called the 5' RACE reads again in MiXCR, with one record for every CDR3 protein. The sample has under 550,000 distinct CDR3 sequences, 15% to 20% seen once. Specimen: PBMCs or a T cell subset sorted from them (not recorded which). These receptors all come from an adult woman who had mild COVID-19 (a few samples of this study predate the infection). Cell type and time point are not known.

The chain links TRBV29-1 to TRBJ2-2; a weak D match, TRBD2 (6 bases). This CDR3 contains 12 residues. Germline CDR1 is SQVTM and CDR2 is ANQGSEA. V was pared by 6 bases and J by 8 bases, with 13 bases between. CDR3 sequence (DNA): TGCAGCGTGCGGACAAGCGGGGGGGAGCTGTTTTTT. As protein: CSVRTSGGELFF.

The rearrangement joins TRBV12-3 or TRBV12-4 to TRBJ2-7; weak D call: TRBD2 (6 bases). V lost 4 bases to trimming and J lost 6 bases, with 13 bases between them. CDR3 size: 13 residues. The CDR3 loop reads CASSWGRGGEQYF. In DNA form, the CDR3 reads TGTGCCAGCAGTTGGGGAAGGGGAGGCGAGCAGTACTTC.